These T cell receptor beta chains were read from a single sample in a study of blood T cells in healthy people across ages. TCRdb independently ran MiXCR on the 5' RACE reads; one entry per CDR3 protein. The sample gives 1 million to 1.2 million distinct CDR3 sequences, 35% to 40% of which show up once; 13% is in the top ten. The sequenced material came from blood. The receptors were sampled from a young man in good health. CDR3s include the opening cysteine and the closing phenylalanine or tryptophan. D genes are given only for firm matches. For some rows the clone size is stated as once, few or many, or as a class when expanded; others skip it.

abundance,v_gene,len,j_gene,d_gene,CDR3aa,CDR3nt
.,TRBV5-1,14,TRBJ2-3,TRBD1,CVSSPGQGTDTQYF,TGCGTCAGCAGCCCCGGACAGGGCACAGATACGCAGTATTTT
.,TRBV7-2,15,TRBJ1-1,TRBD1,CASSRTGTGSTEAFF,TGTGCCAGCAGCCGAACCGGGACAGGTTCGACTGAAGCTTTCTTT
.,TRBV12-3/TRBV12-4,14,TRBJ1-3,.,CASSLSDSGNTIYF,TGTGCCAGCAGTTTAAGCGACTCTGGAAACACCATATATTTT
.,TRBV19,14,TRBJ1-1,TRBD1,CASIRTGRDTEAFF,TGTGCCAGTATTAGGACAGGTCGTGACACTGAAGCTTTCTTT
few,TRBV25-1,17,TRBJ2-3,TRBD2,CASSEFDSGGDADTQYF,TGTGCCAGCAGTGAATTCGATAGCGGGGGGGACGCAGATACGCAGTATTTT
.,TRBV20-1,13,TRBJ2-1,.,CSATDTTYNEQFF,TGCAGTGCTACCGACACGACCTACAATGAGCAGTTCTTC
.,TRBV9,15,TRBJ2-5,TRBD1,CASSAGTGTYETQYF,TGTGCCAGCAGCGCAGGGACAGGGACGTATGAGACCCAGTACTTC
.,TRBV12-3/TRBV12-4,16,TRBJ2-3,TRBD2,CASSVRLAESTDTQYF,TGTGCCAGCAGTGTCCGACTAGCGGAGAGCACAGATACGCAGTATTTT
.,TRBV5-1,15,TRBJ1-4,.,CASSLNGGRDEKLFF,TGCGCCAGCAGCTTGAACGGGGGGAGAGATGAAAAACTGTTTTTT
.,TRBV20-1,16,TRBJ1-5,.,CSARERFLGPNQPQHF,TGCAGTGCTAGAGAGCGGTTTTTGGGACCAAATCAGCCCCAGCATTTT
.,TRBV5-1,14,TRBJ1-1,.,CASSLPPGGTEAFF,TGCGCCAGCAGCCTACCCCCGGGAGGCACTGAAGCTTTCTTT
.,TRBV5-6,20,TRBJ1-6,.,CAGSLAGGQHRGSYNSPLHF,TGTGCCGGCAGCTTGGCCGGTGGGCAGCATCGTGGGTCCTATAATTCACCCCTCCACTTT
.,TRBV28,18,TRBJ2-3,TRBD2,CASSLTSGGFRPTDTQYF,TGTGCCAGCAGTCTAACTAGCGGGGGGTTTAGACCAACAGATACGCAGTATTTT
.,TRBV12-3/TRBV12-4,16,TRBJ2-1,.,CASSHNRRSSYNEQFF,TGTGCCAGCAGCCATAACAGGAGGAGCTCCTACAATGAGCAGTTCTTC
.,TRBV29-1,15,TRBJ2-7,.,CSVSTVNKGYYEQYF,TGCAGCGTATCGACGGTGAATAAGGGGTACTACGAGCAGTACTTC
.,TRBV30,12,TRBJ1-1,.,CAWARRNTEAFF,TGTGCCTGGGCAAGGAGGAACACTGAAGCTTTCTTT
.,TRBV7-9,16,TRBJ2-4,.,CASSRPRAGGDNERYF,TGTGCCAGCAGCCGGCCTAGGGCGGGCGGGGACAATGAGCGGTACTTC
few,TRBV9,15,TRBJ1-1,.,CASSVGGAQGTEAFF,TGTGCCAGCAGCGTAGGAGGGGCCCAGGGCACTGAAGCTTTCTTT
many,TRBV2,14,TRBJ2-3,TRBD1,CASSRDRGTDTQYF,TGTGCCAGCAGTCGGGACAGGGGCACAGATACGCAGTATTTT
few,TRBV27,17,TRBJ2-1,.,CASSFAARGLIHNEQFF,TGTGCCAGCAGTTTCGCAGCGAGAGGGCTAATTCACAATGAGCAGTTCTTC
.,TRBV6-6,16,TRBJ1-2,.,CASSYEGVGFYYGYTF,TGTGCCAGCAGTTACGAGGGGGTCGGATTCTACTATGGCTACACCTTC
.,TRBV12-3/TRBV12-4,14,TRBJ2-2,TRBD1,CASGRQGGTGELFF,TGTGCCAGCGGTCGACAGGGCGGCACCGGGGAGCTGTTTTTT
.,TRBV18,15,TRBJ2-5,.,CASSPETGPIKTQYF,TGTGCCAGCTCACCGGAAACAGGGCCTATTAAGACCCAGTACTTC
many,TRBV30,17,TRBJ2-7,.,CAWSVPTFSGENNEQYF,TGTGCCTGGAGTGTACCCACATTTAGCGGTGAGAACAATGAGCAGTACTTC
.,TRBV7-2,14,TRBJ1-1,.,CASKARGGGSEAFF,TGTGCCAGCAAAGCCAGGGGAGGAGGTTCTGAAGCTTTCTTT
few,TRBV2,15,TRBJ2-1,TRBD2,CASSEGLAAYNEQFF,TGTGCCAGCAGTGAAGGGCTAGCGGCCTACAATGAGCAGTTCTTC
many,TRBV10-3,11,TRBJ1-2,.,CAISVGRDYTF,TGTGCCATCAGTGTTGGGAGAGACTACACCTTC
many,TRBV24-1,16,TRBJ2-1,TRBD2,CATNRIPGLSDNEQFF,TGTGCCACCAATCGAATCCCGGGACTAAGTGACAATGAGCAGTTCTTC
few,TRBV20-1,15,TRBJ2-1,TRBD2,CSAKGPGLAGSPGFF,TGCAGTGCCAAAGGCCCGGGACTAGCGGGGTCTCCGGGGTTCTTC
.,TRBV21-1,18,TRBJ1-6,.,CASSKKGTGVLYNSPLHF,TGTGCCAGCAGCAAAAAGGGCACGGGGGTCCTTTATAATTCACCCCTCCACTTT
.,TRBV5-1,13,TRBJ2-1,TRBD2,CASSAGTSHEQFF,TGCGCCAGCAGCGCCGGGACTAGCCATGAGCAGTTCTTC
few,TRBV6-6,13,TRBJ2-5,.,CASSYARGETQYF,TGTGCCAGCAGTTACGCCAGGGGTGAGACCCAGTACTTC
few,TRBV9,13,TRBJ1-2,.,CASSPTAVYGYTF,TGTGCCAGCAGCCCCACGGCTGTCTATGGCTACACCTTC
.,TRBV2,15,TRBJ2-1,TRBD2,CASRELAGSYNEQFF,TGTGCCAGCAGGGAACTAGCGGGCTCCTACAATGAGCAGTTCTTC
.,TRBV5-1,13,TRBJ1-5,.,CASSKDSDQPQHF,TGCGCCAGCAGCAAGGACAGTGACCAGCCCCAGCATTTT
.,TRBV3-1,16,TRBJ1-2,.,CASSQETGVMNYGYTF,TGTGCCAGCAGCCAAGAAACGGGGGTGATGAACTATGGCTACACCTTC
.,TRBV7-6,14,TRBJ2-7,TRBD1,CASSLRDRVYEQYF,TGTGCCAGCAGCTTACGGGACAGGGTTTACGAGCAGTACTTC
.,TRBV7-2,16,TRBJ2-5,.,CASSLGAVEGQETQYF,TGTGCCAGCAGCTTAGGGGCCGTTGAGGGACAAGAGACCCAGTACTTC
.,TRBV20-1,13,TRBJ2-5,.,CSARPDSQETQYF,TGCAGTGCTAGGCCGGACAGTCAAGAGACCCAGTACTTC
.,TRBV2,14,TRBJ2-2,TRBD1,CASKGTANTGELFF,TGTGCCAGCAAGGGGACAGCGAACACCGGGGAGCTGTTTTTT
.,TRBV12-3/TRBV12-4,17,TRBJ2-2,.,CASTLSGGRKRTGELFF,TGTGCCAGCACCTTGTCGGGGGGCCGTAAGAGAACCGGGGAGCTGTTTTTT
.,TRBV29-1,11,TRBJ1-1,.,CSGRGSTEAFF,TGCAGCGGGAGGGGGTCCACTGAAGCTTTCTTT
.,TRBV7-2,14,TRBJ2-3,.,CASSLAQITDTQYF,TGTGCCAGCAGCTTAGCGCAGATCACAGATACGCAGTATTTT
.,TRBV9,16,TRBJ2-1,TRBD1,CASSAPGQGFEDEQFF,TGTGCCAGCAGCGCCCCGGGACAGGGATTTGAGGATGAGCAGTTCTTC
.,TRBV7-3,14,TRBJ2-5,.,CASSVTSSGETQYF,TGTGCCAGCAGCGTAACCTCATCGGGGGAGACCCAGTACTTC
.,TRBV7-9,13,TRBJ1-2,.,CASSLPSPYGYTF,TGTGCCAGCAGCTTACCCAGTCCCTATGGCTACACCTTC
once,TRBV25-1,16,TRBJ2-7,.,CASSELGRGRSYEQYF,TGTGCCAGCAGTGAATTAGGACGGGGCCGGTCCTACGAGCAGTACTTC
.,TRBV20-1,15,TRBJ2-5,.,CSARDSGDIGETQYF,TGCAGTGCTAGAGATTCCGGGGACATTGGGGAGACCCAGTACTTC
.,TRBV7-6,17,TRBJ2-1,.,CASSSGTVGNQYTEQFF,TGTGCCAGCAGCTCCGGGACCGTTGGGAATCAATACACTGAGCAGTTCTTC
.,TRBV7-2,13,TRBJ2-1,.,CASSPGVFNEQFF,TGTGCCAGCAGCCCCGGGGTTTTCAATGAGCAGTTCTTC
.,TRBV6-6,15,TRBJ1-5,.,CASSNEGTTYQPQHF,TGTGCCAGCAGTAACGAGGGGACTACCTATCAGCCCCAGCATTTT
.,TRBV10-3,16,TRBJ2-3,.,CAISEGSGGTTDTQYF,TGTGCCATCAGTGAGGGATCGGGCGGGACCACAGATACGCAGTATTTT
many,TRBV12-3/TRBV12-4,14,TRBJ1-2,.,CASSLAGENYGYTF,TGTGCCAGCAGTTTAGCGGGGGAGAACTATGGCTACACCTTC
few,TRBV18,14,TRBJ1-2,.,CASSPGQPNYGYTF,TGTGCCAGCTCACCCGGACAGCCCAACTATGGCTACACCTTC
.,TRBV2,15,TRBJ2-5,TRBD2,CASSDNRGDHNEQYF,TGTGCCAGCAGTGATAACCGGGGGGATCACAATGAGCAGTACTTC